The sequence of this TCR beta chain was determined in a study of control samples from healthy donors and cancer patients. V lost 5 bases to trimming and J lost 6 bases, with 14 bases between them. This CDR3 has 13 amino acids. The germline CDR1 and CDR2 sequences are LNHDA and SQIVND (reference sequence). Method: immunoSEQ multiplex PCR; TCRdb's copy keeps in-frame clones and lacks some. The table lists roughly 76,000 clones, 93% of them singletons. The V call is TRBV19, the J call TRBJ2-7; D may be TRBD1 or TRBD2 (5 bases each). The clonotype was recovered from a woman aged 40 to 49 with lung cancer. The sequenced sample consisted of PBMCs. The CDR3 loop reads CASSALGGREQYF. CDR3 in DNA: TGTGCCAGTAGTGCACTTGGGGGACGCGAGCAGTACTTC.